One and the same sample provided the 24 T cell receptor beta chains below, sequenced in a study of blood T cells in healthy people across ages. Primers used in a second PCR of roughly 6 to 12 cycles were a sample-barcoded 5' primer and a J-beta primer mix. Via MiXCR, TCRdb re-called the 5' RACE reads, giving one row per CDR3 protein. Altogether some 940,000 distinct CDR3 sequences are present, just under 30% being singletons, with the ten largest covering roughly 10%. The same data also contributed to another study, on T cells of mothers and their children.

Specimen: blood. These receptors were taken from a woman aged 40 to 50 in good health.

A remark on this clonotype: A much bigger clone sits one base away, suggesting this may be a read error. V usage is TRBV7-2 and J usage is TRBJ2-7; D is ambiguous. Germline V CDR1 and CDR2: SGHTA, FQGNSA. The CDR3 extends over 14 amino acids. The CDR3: CASSLGHRSYGQYF. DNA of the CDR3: TGTGCCAGCAGCTTAGGACACCGCTCCTACGGGCAGTACTTC.

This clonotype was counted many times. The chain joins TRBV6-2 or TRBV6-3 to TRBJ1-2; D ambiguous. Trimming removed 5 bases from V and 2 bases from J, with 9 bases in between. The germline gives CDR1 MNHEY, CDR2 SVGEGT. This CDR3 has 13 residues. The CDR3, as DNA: TGTGCCAGCAGTGTCCAGATCAACTATGGCTACACCTTC. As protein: CASSVQINYGYTF.

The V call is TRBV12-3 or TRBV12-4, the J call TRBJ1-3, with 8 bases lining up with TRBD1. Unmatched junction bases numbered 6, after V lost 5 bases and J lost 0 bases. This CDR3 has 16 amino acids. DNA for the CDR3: TGTGCCAGCAGTCCCGGGGGACAGGCCTCTGGAAACACCATATATTTT. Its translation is CASSPGGQASGNTIYF.

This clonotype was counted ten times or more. For the CDR3, the DNA is TGTGCCAGCAGTTCGACAGCCAACTATGGCTACACCTTC. Its translation: CASSSTANYGYTF. The V and J genes are TRBV28 and TRBJ1-2, with a tentative D call TRBD1 (5 bases). The V gene lost 4 bases and the J gene lost 2 bases, with 8 bases spanning the gap. CDR3 size: 13 residues. Germline V gene sequence: CDR1 MDHEN, CDR2 SYDVKM.

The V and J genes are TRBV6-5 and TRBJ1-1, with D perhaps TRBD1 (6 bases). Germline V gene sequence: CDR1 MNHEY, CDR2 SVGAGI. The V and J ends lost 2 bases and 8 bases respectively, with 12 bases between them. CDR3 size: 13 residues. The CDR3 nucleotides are TGTGCCAGCAGTTACGAAGGGGGAGGGGAAGCTTTCTTT. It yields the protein CASSYEGGGEAFF.

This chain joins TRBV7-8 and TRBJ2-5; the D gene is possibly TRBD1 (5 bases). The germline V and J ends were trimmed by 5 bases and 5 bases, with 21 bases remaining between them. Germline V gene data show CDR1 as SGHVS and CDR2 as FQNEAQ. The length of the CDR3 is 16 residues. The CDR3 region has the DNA TGTGCCAGCAGCCTAGACCCGTCAGGGTTGAGGGAGACCCAGTACTTC. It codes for CASSLDPSGLRETQYF.

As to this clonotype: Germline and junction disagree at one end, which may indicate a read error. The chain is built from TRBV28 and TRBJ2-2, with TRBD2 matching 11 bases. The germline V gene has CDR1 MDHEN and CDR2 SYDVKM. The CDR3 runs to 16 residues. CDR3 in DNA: TGTGCCAGCAGTCAGACTAGCGGGGTTAACACCAGGGAGCTGTTTTTT. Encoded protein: CASSQTSGVNTRELFF.

The CDR3 protein is CATSDYQGAYNEQYF. In DNA form, the CDR3 reads TGTGCCACCAGTGATTATCAGGGAGCCTACAATGAGCAGTACTTC. This sequence joins TRBV24-1 and TRBJ2-1; the D call may be TRBD1 or TRBD2 (5 bases each). The J call is uncertain, as TRBJ2-7 better fits the DNA end. Germline CDR1 KGHDR, CDR2 SFDVKD. The CDR3 sequence is 15 residues long.

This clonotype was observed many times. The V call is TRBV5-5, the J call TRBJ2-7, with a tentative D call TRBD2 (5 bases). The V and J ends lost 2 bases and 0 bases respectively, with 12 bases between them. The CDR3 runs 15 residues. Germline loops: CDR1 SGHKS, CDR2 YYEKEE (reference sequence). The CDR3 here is CASSLHLGSSYEQYF. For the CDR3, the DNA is TGTGCCAGCAGCTTACACCTTGGGAGCTCCTACGAGCAGTACTTC. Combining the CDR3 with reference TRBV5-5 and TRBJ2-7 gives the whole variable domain DAGVTQSPTHLIKTRGQQVTLRCSPISGHKSVSWYQQVLGQGPQFIFQYYEKEERGRGNFPDRFSARQFPNYSSELNVNALLLGDSALYLCASSLHLGSSYEQYFGPGTRLTVT.

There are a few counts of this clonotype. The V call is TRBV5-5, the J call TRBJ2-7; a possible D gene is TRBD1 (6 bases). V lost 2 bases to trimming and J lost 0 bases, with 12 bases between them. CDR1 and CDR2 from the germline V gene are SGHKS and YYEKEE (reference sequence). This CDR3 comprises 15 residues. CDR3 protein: CASSFQGLSSYEQYF. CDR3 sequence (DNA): TGTGCCAGCAGCTTCCAGGGGCTATCCTCCTACGAGCAGTACTTC. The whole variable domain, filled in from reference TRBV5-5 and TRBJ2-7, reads DAGVTQSPTHLIKTRGQQVTLRCSPISGHKSVSWYQQVLGQGPQFIFQYYEKEERGRGNFPDRFSARQFPNYSSELNVNALLLGDSALYLCASSFQGLSSYEQYFGPGTRLTVT.

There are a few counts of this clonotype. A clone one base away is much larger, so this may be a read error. CDR3 DNA: TGCGCCAGCAGCTGGGAATCAGGGAACTACGAGCAGTACTTC. Residues: CASSWESGNYEQYF. J is TRBJ2-7 and V is TRBV5-1; D is perhaps TRBD1 (5 bases). Germline V gene sequence: CDR1 SGHRS, CDR2 YFSETQ. The CDR3 has 14 amino acids. V lost 3 bases to trimming and J lost 3 bases, with 13 bases between them. Complete variable domain (other parts from reference TRBV5-1 and TRBJ2-7): KAGVTQTPRYLIKTRGQQVTLSCSPISGHRSVSWYQQTPGQGLQFLFEYFSETQRNKGNFPGRFSGRQFSNSRSEMNVSTLELGDSALYLCASSWESGNYEQYFGPGTRLTVT.

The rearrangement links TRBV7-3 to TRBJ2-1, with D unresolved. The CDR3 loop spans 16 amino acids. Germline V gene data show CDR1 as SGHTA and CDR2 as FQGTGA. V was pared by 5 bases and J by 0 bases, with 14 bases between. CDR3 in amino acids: CASSRRAASSYNEQFF. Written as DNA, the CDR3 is TGTGCCAGCAGCCGAAGGGCGGCTAGCTCCTACAATGAGCAGTTCTTC.

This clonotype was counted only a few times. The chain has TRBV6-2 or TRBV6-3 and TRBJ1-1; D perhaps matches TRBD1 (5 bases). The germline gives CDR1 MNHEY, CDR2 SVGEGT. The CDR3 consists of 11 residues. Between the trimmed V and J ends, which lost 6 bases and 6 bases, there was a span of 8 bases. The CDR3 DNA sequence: TGTGCCAGCAGCGACAGTTCTGAAGCTTTCTTT. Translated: CASSDSSEAFF.

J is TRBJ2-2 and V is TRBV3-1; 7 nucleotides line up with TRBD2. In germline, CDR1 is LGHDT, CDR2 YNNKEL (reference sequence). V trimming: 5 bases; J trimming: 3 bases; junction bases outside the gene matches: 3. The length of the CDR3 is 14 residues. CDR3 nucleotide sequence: TGTGCCAGCAGCAGGCGGGGGTACACCGGGGAGCTGTTTTTT. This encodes CASSRRGYTGELFF.

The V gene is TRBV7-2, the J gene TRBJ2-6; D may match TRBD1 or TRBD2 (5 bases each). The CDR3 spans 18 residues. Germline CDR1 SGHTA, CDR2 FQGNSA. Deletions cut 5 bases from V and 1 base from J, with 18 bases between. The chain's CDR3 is CASSTRELWGSGANVLTF. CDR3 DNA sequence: TGTGCCAGCAGCACCAGGGAGCTTTGGGGATCTGGGGCCAACGTCCTGACTTTC.

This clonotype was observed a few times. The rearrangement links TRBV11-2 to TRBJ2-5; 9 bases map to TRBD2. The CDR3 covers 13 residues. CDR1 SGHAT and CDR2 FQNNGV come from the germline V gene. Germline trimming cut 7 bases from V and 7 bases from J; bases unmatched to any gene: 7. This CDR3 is CASTLLTSGTQYF. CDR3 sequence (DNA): TGTGCCAGCACCCTCCTGACTAGCGGGACCCAGTACTTC.

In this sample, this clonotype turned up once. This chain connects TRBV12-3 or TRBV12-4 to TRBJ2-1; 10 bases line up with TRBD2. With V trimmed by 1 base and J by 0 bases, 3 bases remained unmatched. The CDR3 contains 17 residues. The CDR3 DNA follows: TGTGCCAGCAGTTTAGGACTAGCGGGTAGCTCCTACAATGAGCAGTTCTTC. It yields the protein CASSLGLAGSSYNEQFF.

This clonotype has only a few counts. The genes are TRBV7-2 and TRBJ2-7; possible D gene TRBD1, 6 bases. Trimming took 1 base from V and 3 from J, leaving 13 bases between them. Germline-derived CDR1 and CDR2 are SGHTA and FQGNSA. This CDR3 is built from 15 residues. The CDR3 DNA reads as TGTGCCAGCAGCTTAGGACAGGCCAGATACTACGAGCAGTACTTC. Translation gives CASSLGQARYYEQYF. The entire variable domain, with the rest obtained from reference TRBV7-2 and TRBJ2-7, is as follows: GAGVSQSPSNKVTEKGKDVELRCDPISGHTALYWYRQSLGQGLEFLIYFQGNSAPDKSGLPSDRFSAERTGGSVSTLTIQRTQQEDSAVYLCASSLGQARYYEQYFGPGTRLTVT.

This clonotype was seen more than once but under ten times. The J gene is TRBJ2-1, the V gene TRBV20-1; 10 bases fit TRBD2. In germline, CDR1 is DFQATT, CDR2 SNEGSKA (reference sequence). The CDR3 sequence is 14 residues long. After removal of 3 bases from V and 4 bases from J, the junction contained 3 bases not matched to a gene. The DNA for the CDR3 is TGCAGTGCTAGTCGACTAGCGGGTTACAATGAGCAGTTCTTC. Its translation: CSASRLAGYNEQFF.

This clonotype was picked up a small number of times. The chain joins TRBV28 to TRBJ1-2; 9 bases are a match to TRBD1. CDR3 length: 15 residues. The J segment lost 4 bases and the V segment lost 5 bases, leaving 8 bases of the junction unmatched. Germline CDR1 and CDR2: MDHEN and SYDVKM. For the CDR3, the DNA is TGTGCCAGCAGTCCCTCACAGGGGGCGGGCTATGGCTACACCTTC. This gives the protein CASSPSQGAGYGYTF.

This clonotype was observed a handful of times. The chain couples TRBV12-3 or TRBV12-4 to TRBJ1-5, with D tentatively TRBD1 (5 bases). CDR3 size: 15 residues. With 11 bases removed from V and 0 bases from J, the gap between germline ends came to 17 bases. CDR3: CAARLRGYSNQPQHF. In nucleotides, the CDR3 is TGTGCCGCTCGACTAAGGGGTTATAGCAATCAGCCCCAGCATTTT.

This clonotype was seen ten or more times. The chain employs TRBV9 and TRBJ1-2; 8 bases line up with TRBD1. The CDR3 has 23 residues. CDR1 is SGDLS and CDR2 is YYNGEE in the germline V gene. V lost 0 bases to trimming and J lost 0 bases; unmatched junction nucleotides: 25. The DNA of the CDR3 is TGTGCCAGCAGCGTAGTAGTAAGAGAAGGACAGGGCTTCCACACCTGTTCTAACTATGGCTACACCTTC. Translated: CASSVVVREGQGFHTCSNYGYTF.

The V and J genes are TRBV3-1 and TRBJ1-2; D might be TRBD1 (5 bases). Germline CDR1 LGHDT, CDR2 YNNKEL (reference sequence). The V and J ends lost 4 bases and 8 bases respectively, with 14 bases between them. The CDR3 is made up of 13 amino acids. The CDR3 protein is CASSRGAGSGYTF. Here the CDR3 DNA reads TGTGCCAGCAGCCGTGGGGCAGGGAGCGGCTACACCTTC.

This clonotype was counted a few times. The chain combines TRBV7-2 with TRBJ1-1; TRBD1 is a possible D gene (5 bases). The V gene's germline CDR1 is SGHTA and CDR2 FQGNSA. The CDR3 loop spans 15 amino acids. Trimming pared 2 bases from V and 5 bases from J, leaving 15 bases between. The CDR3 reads CASSLRTPKGTEAFF. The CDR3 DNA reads TGTGCCAGCAGCTTACGGACACCAAAGGGGACTGAAGCTTTCTTT.